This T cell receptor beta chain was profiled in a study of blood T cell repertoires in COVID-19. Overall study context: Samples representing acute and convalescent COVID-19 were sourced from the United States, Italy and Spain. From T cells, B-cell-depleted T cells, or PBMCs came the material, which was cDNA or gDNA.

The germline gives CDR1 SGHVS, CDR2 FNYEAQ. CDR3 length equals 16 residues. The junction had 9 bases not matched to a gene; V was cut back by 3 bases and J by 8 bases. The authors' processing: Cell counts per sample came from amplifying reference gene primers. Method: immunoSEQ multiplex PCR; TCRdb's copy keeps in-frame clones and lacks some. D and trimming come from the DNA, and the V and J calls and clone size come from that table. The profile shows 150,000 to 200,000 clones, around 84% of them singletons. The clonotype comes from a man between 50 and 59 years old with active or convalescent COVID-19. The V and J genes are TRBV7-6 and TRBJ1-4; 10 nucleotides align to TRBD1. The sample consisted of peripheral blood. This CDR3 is CASSFGTGVGGEKLFF. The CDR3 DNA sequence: TGTGCCAGCAGCTTCGGGACAGGGGTCGGGGGCGAAAAACTGTTTTTT.